The TCR beta chain described here comes from a study of cytomegalovirus exposure and HLA in healthy donors. Study-wide results and caveats: Donors were assumed by presence/absence analyses to have roughly uniform sequencing depth.

The germline gives CDR1 SGHNT, CDR2 YYREEE (reference sequence). CDR3 length equals 13 residues. Trimming left V 1 base short and J 4 bases short, with 7 bases between. The PCR ran on 60 Vbeta and 13 Jbeta primers. Produced via immunoSEQ multiplex PCR; TCRdb's table is partial and in-frame only. The sample carries about 130,000 clones, about two thirds recorded once. About this clone: Its cognate antigen is unknown.

Each donor's status was that of a healthy bone marrow donor. The receptor's source is a young man in good health and CMV-seronegative. The V call is TRBV5-4, the J call TRBJ2-3; D gene ambiguous. The sequencing input was PBMCs. The CDR3 region is CASSLLSADTQYF. DNA of the CDR3: TGTGCCAGCAGCTTGTTATCAGCAGATACGCAGTATTTT.